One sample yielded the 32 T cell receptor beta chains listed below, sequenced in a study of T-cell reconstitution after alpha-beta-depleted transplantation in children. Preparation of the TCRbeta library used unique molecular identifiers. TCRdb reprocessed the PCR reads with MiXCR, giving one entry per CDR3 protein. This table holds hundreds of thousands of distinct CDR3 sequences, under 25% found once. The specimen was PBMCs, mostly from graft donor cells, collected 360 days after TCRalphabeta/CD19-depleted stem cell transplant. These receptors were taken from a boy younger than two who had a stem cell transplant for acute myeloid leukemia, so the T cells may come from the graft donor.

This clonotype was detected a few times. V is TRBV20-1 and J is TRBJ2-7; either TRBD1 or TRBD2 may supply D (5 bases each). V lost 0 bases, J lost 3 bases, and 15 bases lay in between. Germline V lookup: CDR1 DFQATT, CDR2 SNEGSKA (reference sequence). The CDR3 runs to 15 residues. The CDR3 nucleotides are TGCAGTGCTAGAGATGCCGGCGGTGGGGGCTACGAGCAGTACGTC. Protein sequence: CSARDAGGGGYEQYV.

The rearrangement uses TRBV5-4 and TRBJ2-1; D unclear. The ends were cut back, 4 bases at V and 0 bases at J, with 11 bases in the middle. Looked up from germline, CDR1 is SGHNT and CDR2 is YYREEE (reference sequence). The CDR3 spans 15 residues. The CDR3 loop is CASSADSGSYNEQFF. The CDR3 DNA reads TGTGCCAGCAGCGCCGATTCAGGCTCCTACAATGAGCAGTTCTTC.

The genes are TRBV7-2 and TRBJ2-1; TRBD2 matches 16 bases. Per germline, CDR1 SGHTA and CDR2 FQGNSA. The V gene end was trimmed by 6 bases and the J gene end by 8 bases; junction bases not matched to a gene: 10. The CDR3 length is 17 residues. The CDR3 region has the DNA TGTGCCAGCAGGCCGCTAGGGACTAGCGGGGGGGCTTATGAGCAGTTCTTC. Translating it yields CASRPLGTSGGAYEQFF.

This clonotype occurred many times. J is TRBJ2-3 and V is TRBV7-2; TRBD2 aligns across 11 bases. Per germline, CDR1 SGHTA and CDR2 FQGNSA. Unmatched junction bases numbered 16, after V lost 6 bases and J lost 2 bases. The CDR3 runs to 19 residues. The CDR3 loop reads CASRAGVSSGGFPTDTQYF. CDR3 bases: TGTGCCAGCAGAGCCGGGGTTTCTAGCGGGGGGTTCCCCACAGATACGCAGTATTTT. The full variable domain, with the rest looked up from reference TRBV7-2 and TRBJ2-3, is GAGVSQSPSNKVTEKGKDVELRCDPISGHTALYWYRQSLGQGLEFLIYFQGNSAPDKSGLPSDRFSAERTGGSVSTLTIQRTQQEDSAVYLCASRAGVSSGGFPTDTQYFGPGTRLTVL.

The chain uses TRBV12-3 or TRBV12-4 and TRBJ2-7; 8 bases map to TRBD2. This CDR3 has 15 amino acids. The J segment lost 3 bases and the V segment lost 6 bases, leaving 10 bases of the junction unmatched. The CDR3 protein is CASRGLGGSGYEQYF. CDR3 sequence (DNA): TGTGCCAGCAGGGGACTAGGGGGGTCGGGCTACGAGCAGTACTTC.

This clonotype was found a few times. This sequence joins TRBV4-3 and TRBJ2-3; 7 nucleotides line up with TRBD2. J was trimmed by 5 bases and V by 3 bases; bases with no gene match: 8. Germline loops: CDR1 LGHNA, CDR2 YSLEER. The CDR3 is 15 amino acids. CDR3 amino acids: CASSQLTSRGDTQYF. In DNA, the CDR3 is TGCGCCAGCAGCCAGTTGACTAGCCGAGGAGATACGCAGTATTTT.

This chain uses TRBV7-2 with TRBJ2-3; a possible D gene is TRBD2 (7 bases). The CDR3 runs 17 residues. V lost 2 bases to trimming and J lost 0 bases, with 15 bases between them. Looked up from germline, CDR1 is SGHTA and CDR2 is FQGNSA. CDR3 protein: CASSLQAGRGSTDTQYF. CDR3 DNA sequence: TGTGCCAGCAGCTTACAGGCGGGGAGGGGGAGCACAGATACGCAGTATTTT. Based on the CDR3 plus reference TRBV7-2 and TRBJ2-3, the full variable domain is GAGVSQSPSNKVTEKGKDVELRCDPISGHTALYWYRQSLGQGLEFLIYFQGNSAPDKSGLPSDRFSAERTGGSVSTLTIQRTQQEDSAVYLCASSLQAGRGSTDTQYFGPGTRLTVL.

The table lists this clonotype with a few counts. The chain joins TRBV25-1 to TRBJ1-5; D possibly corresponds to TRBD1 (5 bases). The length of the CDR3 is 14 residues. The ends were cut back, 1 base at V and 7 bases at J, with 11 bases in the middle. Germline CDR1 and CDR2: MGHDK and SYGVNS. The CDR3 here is CASSEFRDGQPQHF. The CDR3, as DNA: TGTGCCAGCAGTGAATTCAGGGACGGACAGCCCCAGCATTTT. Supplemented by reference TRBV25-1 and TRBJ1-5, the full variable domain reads EADIYQTPRYLVIGTGKKITLECSQTMGHDKMYWYQQDPGMELHLIHYSYGVNSTEKGDLSSESTVSRIRTEHFPLTLESARPSHTSQYLCASSEFRDGQPQHFGDGTRLSIL.

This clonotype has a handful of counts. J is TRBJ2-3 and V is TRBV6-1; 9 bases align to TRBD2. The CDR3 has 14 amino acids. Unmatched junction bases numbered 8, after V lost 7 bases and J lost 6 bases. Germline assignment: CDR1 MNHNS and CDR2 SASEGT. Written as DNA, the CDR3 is TGTGCCAGCACGGAGCGGGGGGCATCGGATACGCAGTATTTT. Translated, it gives CASTERGASDTQYF.

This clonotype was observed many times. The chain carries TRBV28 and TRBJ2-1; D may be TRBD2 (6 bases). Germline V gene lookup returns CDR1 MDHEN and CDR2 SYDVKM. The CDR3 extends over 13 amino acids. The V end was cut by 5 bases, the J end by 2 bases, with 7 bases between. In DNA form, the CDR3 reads TGTGCCAGCAGTACTAGCACCTACAATGAGCAGTTCTTC. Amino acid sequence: CASSTSTYNEQFF.

The CDR3 bases are TGTGCCACCAGCAGTCAGAGTAGGGCGAACACCGGGGAGCTGTTTTTT. Encoded protein: CATSSQSRANTGELFF. V gene TRBV15 combines with J gene TRBJ2-2, with D unclear. This CDR3 has 16 amino acids. Germline CDR1 is LNHNV and CDR2 is YYDKDF (reference sequence). V was cut by 3 bases and J by 0 bases, with 11 bases left in between. The complete variable domain, with remaining parts taken from reference TRBV15 and TRBJ2-2, reads DAMVIQNPRYQVTQFGKPVTLSCSQTLNHNVMYWYQQKSSQAPKLLFHYYDKDFNNEADTPDNFQSRRPNTSFCFLDIRSPGLGDTAMYLCATSSQSRANTGELFFGEGSRLTVL.

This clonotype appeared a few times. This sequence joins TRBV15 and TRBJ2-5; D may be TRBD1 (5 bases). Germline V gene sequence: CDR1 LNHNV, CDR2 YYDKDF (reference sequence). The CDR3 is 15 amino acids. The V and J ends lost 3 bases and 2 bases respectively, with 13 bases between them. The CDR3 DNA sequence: TGTGCCACCAGCAGGGGCCCCGACAGACAAGAGACCCAGTACTTC. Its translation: CATSRGPDRQETQYF. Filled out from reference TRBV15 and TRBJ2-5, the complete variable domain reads DAMVIQNPRYQVTQFGKPVTLSCSQTLNHNVMYWYQQKSSQAPKLLFHYYDKDFNNEADTPDNFQSRRPNTSFCFLDIRSPGLGDTAMYLCATSRGPDRQETQYFGPGTRLLVL.

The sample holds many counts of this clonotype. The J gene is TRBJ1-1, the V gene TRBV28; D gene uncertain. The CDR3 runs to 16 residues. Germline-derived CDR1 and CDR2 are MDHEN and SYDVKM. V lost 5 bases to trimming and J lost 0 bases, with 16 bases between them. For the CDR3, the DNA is TGTGCCAGCAGTCCCCAAGCTGGAGGGATGAACACTGAAGCTTTCTTT. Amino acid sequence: CASSPQAGGMNTEAFF.

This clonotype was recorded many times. CDR3 nucleotides: TGTGCCAGCAGTCTAAGGCGGGGGGGCCCCGGGGAGCTGTTTTTT. Amino acids: CASSLRRGGPGELFF. The rearrangement uses TRBV12-3 or TRBV12-4 and TRBJ2-2; 9 bases match TRBD2. The V gene end was trimmed by 5 bases and the J gene end by 6 bases; junction bases not matched to a gene: 7. The length of the CDR3 is 15 residues.

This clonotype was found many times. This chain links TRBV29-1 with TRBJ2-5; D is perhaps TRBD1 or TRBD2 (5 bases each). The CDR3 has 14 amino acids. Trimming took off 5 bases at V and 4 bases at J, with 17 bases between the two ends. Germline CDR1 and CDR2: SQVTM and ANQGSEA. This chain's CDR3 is CSVSSIPRGETQYF. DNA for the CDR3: TGCAGCGTTAGTTCGATCCCGAGGGGAGAGACCCAGTACTTC.

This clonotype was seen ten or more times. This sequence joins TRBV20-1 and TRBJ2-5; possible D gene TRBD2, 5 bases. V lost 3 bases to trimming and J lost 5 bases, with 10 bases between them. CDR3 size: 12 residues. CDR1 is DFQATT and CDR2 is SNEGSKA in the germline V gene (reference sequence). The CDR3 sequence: CSARDWVETQYF. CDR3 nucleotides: TGCAGTGCTAGGGACTGGGTCGAGACCCAGTACTTC.

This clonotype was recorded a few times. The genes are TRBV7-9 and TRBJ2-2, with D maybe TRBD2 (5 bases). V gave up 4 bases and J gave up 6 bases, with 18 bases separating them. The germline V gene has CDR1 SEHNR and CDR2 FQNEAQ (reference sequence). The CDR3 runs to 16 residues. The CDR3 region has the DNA TGTGCCAGCAGCTCAGGAAGAACTAGGTTGTCCGGGGAGCTGTTTTTT. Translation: CASSSGRTRLSGELFF.

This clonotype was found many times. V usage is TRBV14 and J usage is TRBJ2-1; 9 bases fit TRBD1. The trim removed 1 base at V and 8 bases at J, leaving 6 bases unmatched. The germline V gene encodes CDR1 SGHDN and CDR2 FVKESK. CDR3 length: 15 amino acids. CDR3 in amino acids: CASSQVGTGLDEQFF. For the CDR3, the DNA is TGTGCCAGCAGCCAAGTGGGGACAGGGCTTGATGAGCAGTTCTTC.

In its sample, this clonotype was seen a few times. The CDR3 is CSASPQDPRTDTQYF. The CDR3 nucleotides read TGCAGTGCTAGTCCTCAGGACCCGCGCACAGATACGCAGTATTTT. J is TRBJ2-3 and V is TRBV20-1, with D unclear. There are 15 residues in the CDR3. The germline V and J ends were trimmed by 3 bases and 1 base, with 14 bases remaining between them. CDR1 DFQATT and CDR2 SNEGSKA come from the germline V gene (reference sequence).

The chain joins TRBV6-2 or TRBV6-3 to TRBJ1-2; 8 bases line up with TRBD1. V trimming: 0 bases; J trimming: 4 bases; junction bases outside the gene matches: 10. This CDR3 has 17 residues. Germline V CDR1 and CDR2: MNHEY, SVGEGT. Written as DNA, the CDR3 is TGTGCCAGCAGTTACTCGACGGTCGGACAGGGCTTCTATGGCTACACCTTC. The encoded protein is CASSYSTVGQGFYGYTF.

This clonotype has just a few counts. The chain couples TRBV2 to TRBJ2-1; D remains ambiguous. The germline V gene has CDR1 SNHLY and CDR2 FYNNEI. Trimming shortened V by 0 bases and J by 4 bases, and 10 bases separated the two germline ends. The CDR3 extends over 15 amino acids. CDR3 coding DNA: TGTGCCAGCAGTGAAGCCCGTCGCCTTTACAATGAGCAGTTCTTC. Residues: CASSEARRLYNEQFF.

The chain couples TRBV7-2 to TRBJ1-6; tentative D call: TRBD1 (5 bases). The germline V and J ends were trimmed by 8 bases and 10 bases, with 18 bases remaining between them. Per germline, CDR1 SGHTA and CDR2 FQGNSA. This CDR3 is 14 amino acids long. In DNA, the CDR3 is TGTGCCAGCCGACTAGGGGCCCCTAGGTCACCCCTCCACTTT. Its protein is CASRLGAPRSPLHF.

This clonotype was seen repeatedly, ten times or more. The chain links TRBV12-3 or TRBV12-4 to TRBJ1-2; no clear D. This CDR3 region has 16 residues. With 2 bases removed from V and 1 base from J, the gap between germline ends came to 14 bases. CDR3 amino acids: CASSLRQRVVNYGYTF. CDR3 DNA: TGTGCCAGCAGTTTAAGGCAGCGAGTAGTTAACTATGGCTACACCTTC.

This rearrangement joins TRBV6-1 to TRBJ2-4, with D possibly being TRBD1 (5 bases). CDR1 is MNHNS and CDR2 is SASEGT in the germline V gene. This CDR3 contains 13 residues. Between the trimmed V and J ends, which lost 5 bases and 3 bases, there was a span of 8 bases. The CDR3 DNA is TGTGCCAGCAGTAGGACAAACAAAAACATTCAGTACTTC. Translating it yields CASSRTNKNIQYF.

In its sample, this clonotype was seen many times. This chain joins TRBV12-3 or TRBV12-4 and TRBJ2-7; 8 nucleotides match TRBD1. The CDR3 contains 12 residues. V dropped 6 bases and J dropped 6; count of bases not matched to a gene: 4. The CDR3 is CASSRQGFEQYF. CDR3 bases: TGTGCCAGCAGCCGACAGGGGTTCGAGCAGTACTTC.

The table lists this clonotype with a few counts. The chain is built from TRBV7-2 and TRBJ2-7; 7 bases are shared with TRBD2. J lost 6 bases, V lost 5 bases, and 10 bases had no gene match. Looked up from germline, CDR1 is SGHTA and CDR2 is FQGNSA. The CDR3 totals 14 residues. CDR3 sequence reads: CASSPPGGGREQYF. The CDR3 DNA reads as TGTGCCAGCAGCCCCCCGGGGGGAGGTCGCGAGCAGTACTTC.

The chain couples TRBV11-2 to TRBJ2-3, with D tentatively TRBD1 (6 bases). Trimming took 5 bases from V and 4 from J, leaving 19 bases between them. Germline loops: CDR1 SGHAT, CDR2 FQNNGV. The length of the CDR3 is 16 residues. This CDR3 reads CASSRRQDIFADTQYF. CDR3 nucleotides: TGTGCCAGCAGCCGCCGACAGGATATTTTCGCAGATACGCAGTATTTT.

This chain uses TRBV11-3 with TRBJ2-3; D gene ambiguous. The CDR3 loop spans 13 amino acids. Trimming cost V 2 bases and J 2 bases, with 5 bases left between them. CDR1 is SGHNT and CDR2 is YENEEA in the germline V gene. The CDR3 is CASSLTTTDTQYF. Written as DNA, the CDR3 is TGTGCCAGCAGCTTAACGACCACAGATACGCAGTATTTT.

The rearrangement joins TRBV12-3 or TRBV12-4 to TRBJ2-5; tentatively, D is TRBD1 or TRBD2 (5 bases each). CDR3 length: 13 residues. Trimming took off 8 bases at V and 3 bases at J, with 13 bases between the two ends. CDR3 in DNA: TGTGCCAGCCACCGGACACTAGAAGAGACCCAGTACTTC. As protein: CASHRTLEETQYF.

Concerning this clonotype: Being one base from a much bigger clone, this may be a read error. Here the CDR3 reads CASSLRDRVLMSNQPQHF. The CDR3 DNA sequence: TGTGCCAGCAGCCTCCGGGACAGGGTGCTTATGAGCAATCAGCCCCAGCATTTT. This sequence joins TRBV4-2 and TRBJ1-5, with 9 bases that match TRBD1. Trimming cost V 4 bases and J 1 base; bases outside gene matches: 11. Looked up from germline, CDR1 is LGHNA and CDR2 is YNFKEQ. The CDR3 sequence is 18 residues long.

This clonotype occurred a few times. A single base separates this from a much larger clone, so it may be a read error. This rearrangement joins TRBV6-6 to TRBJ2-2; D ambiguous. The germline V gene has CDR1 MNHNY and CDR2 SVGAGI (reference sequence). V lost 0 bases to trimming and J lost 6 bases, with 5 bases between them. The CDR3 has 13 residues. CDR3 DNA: TGTGCCAGCAGTTACTCGGTGGCCGGGGAGCTGTTTTTT. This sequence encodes CASSYSVAGELFF.

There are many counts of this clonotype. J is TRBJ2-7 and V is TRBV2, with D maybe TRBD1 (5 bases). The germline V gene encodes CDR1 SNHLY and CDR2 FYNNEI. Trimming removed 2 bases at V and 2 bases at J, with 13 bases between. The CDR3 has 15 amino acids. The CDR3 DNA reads TGTGCCAGCAGTGAACAGAGGTCAGGGACCTACGAGCAGTACTTC. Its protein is CASSEQRSGTYEQYF.